This passage covers 3 T cell receptor beta chains from one sample sequenced in a study of blood T cell repertoires in COVID-19. Only in-frame clones appear in the TCRdb table, and some are missing; sequencing was by immunoSEQ multiplex PCR. The sample has 50,000 or so clones; roughly four fifths are singletons. The sample was peripheral blood. The receptors derive from a middle-aged man with acute or convalescent COVID-19.

The gene calls are TRBV18 and TRBJ2-1, with TRBD2 matching over 8 bases. The CDR3 has 15 residues. Per germline, CDR1 KGHSH and CDR2 LQKENI. Trimming at V came to 6 bases and at J to 5 bases, leaving 9 bases not matched to a gene. The CDR3 sequence is CASSPGGPTHNEQFF. CDR3 in DNA: TGTGCCAGCTCCCCGGGGGGGCCTACCCACAATGAGCAGTTCTTC. The full variable domain, with the rest looked up from reference TRBV18 and TRBJ2-1, is NAGVMQNPRHLVRRRGQEARLRCSPMKGHSHVYWYRQLPEEGLKFMVYLQKENIIDESGMPKERFSAEFPKEGPSILRIQQVVRGDSAAYFCASSPGGPTHNEQFFGPGTRLTVL.

CDR3 sequence: CASSLESKSGEGYTF. The CDR3 region has the DNA TGTGCCAGCAGCTTGGAATCTAAATCAGGGGAAGGCTACACCTTC. The rearrangement joins TRBV5-4 to TRBJ1-2; D possibly corresponds to TRBD1 (6 bases). The CDR3 runs 15 residues. Trimming stripped 0 bases from V and 8 bases from J, with 17 bases between. The V gene's germline CDR1 is SGHNT and CDR2 YYREEE (reference sequence).

The gene calls are TRBV7-3 and TRBJ2-3, with 9 bases matching TRBD1. The germline V gene has CDR1 SGHTA and CDR2 FQGTGA. The trim removed 1 base at V and 4 bases at J, leaving 3 bases unmatched. CDR3 length: 15 residues. CDR3 residues: CASSLMGQGADTQYF. The CDR3 DNA reads as TGTGCCAGCAGCTTAATGGGACAGGGTGCAGATACGCAGTATTTT.